The sequence of this TCR beta chain was determined in a study of PD-1 blockade in classical Hodgkin lymphoma. A remark on this clone: Its antigen is not identified. One junction end disagrees with the germline gene, perhaps due to a read error. The same CDR3 can be traced to other DNA sequences in this sample.

Germline V gene lookup returns CDR1 SGDLS and CDR2 YYNGEE. The CDR3 has 13 amino acids. Every patient had relapsed following autologous stem cell transplantation, and cohorts differed in brentuximab vedotin exposure. The study purified CD4+ T cells from thawed PBMCs using magnetic negative selection. Notes on the study in general: CD4+ TCR diversity, unlike CD8+, climbed significantly by C4D1.

The table came from immunoSEQ multiplex PCR; TCRdb's copy has only in-frame clones and leaves some out. The sample holds around 6,500 clones, 80% seen once. J is TRBJ1-3 and V is TRBV9, with a tentative D call TRBD1 (6 bases). This TCR derives from a human donor with classical Hodgkin lymphoma. This sample comprised CD4+ T cells from blood, obtained at baseline. Here the CDR3 DNA reads TGTGCCAGCAGTGTAGGGGGAGGAAACACCATATATTTT. Protein product: CASSVGGGNTIYF.